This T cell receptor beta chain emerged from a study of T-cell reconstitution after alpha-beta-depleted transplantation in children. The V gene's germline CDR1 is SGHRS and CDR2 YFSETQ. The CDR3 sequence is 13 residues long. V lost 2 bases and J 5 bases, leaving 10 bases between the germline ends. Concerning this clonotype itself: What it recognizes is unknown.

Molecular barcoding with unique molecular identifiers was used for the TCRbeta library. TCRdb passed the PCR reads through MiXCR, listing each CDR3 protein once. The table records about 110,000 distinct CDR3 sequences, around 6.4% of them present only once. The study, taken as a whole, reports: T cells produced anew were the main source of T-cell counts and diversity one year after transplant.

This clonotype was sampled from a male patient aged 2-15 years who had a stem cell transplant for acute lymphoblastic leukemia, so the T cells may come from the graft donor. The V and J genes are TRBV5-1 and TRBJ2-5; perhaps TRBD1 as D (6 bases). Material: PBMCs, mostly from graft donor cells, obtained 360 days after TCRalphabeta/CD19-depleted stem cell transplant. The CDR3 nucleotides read TGCGCCAGCAGCTTCGGCCAGGGGGAGACCCAGTACTTC. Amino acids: CASSFGQGETQYF. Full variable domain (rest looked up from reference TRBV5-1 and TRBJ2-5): KAGVTQTPRYLIKTRGQQVTLSCSPISGHRSVSWYQQTPGQGLQFLFEYFSETQRNKGNFPGRFSGRQFSNSRSEMNVSTLELGDSALYLCASSFGQGETQYFGPGTRLLVL.